This section outlines one T cell receptor beta chain sequence together with its context. As yet, its antigen is unknown. The sample comes from a study of cytotoxic CD8 clonotypes in ibrutinib-treated CLL. The study's findings and limits: Public clonotypes showed up rarely, and on treatment they shrank or held steady. Sampling times, which were not matched between the groups, differed between sustained-remission patients and progressing patients. Clonality showed a rise at ibrutinib response that reversed toward baseline at progression.

The junction had 9 bases not matched to a gene; V was cut back by 3 bases and J by 5 bases. CDR3 length: 15 amino acids. Germline V lookup: CDR1 SGHRS, CDR2 YFSETQ. Assay used: immunoSEQ multiplex PCR; TCRdb lists only in-frame clones, some missing. The sample holds around 27,000 clones; around two thirds are singletons and the top ten take roughly 51%. The chain carries TRBV5-1 and TRBJ2-5, with 8 bases that match TRBD1. The source was PBMCs, collected at disease progression, from a patient treated with ibrutinib. This sequence was found in a human donor with chronic lymphocytic leukemia. CDR3 DNA: TGCGCCAGCAGCTCGCTGACAGGGGCGGGGGAGACCCAGTACTTC. Amino acid sequence: CASSSLTGAGETQYF.